Listed below are T cell receptor beta chains from one sample, sequenced in a study of cytomegalovirus exposure and HLA in healthy donors. Here immunoSEQ multiplex PCR was the method, and the copy in TCRdb shows in-frame clones only, minus some. The sample lists 150,000 to 200,000 clones, about three quarters seen once, with under 7.5% in the top ten. The sequenced sample consisted of PBMCs. The receptors were sampled from a man aged 40-50 years in good health and CMV-seronegative. The CDR3 runs from the conserved cysteine through the conserved F or W. D genes are given only for firm matches. Rows may omit the clone size; those that give it use once, few, many or a size class.

d_call clone_size j_call v_call cdr3_nt cdr3_aa
TRBD1 NA TRBJ1-6 TRBV5-1 TGCGCCAGCAGCTTGGGACAGGGATCAAACTCACCCCTCCACTTT CASSLGQGSNSPLHF
TRBD2 NA TRBJ2-1 TRBV27 TGTGCCAGCAGTGCTTCGGGACTAGCCAAAAGGGCTGAGCAGTTCTTC CASSASGLAKRAEQFF
NA NA TRBJ1-5 TRBV19 TGTGCCAGTAGTATGGGGCTGAGCAATCAGCCCCAGCATTTT CASSMGLSNQPQHF
NA once TRBJ1-5 TRBV7-8 TGTGCCAGCAGCCCTACGAGGGTGGCCCCCAATCAGCCCCAGCATTTT CASSPTRVAPNQPQHF
NA NA TRBJ2-7 TRBV13 TGTGCCAGCAGCTTTCGTCGCGGGGACCCAACCTACGAGCAGTACTTC CASSFRRGDPTYEQYF
NA NA TRBJ2-7 TRBV28 TGTGCCAGCAGCCTGGACAGCTCCTACGAGCAGTACTTC CASSLDSSYEQYF
NA NA TRBJ2-7 TRBV18 TGTGCCAGCTCACGAACGACAGATACTATATCCTACGAGCAGTACTTC CASSRTTDTISYEQYF
TRBD2 NA TRBJ2-1 TRBV6-1 TGTGCCAGCAGTCAAGACGGGACTAGCGGATTCAATGAGCAGTTCTTC CASSQDGTSGFNEQFF
TRBD2 NA TRBJ2-7 TRBV5-4 TGTGCCAGCAGCTTGTCCCTCGGGGCGGGAGGCTACGAGCAGTACTTC CASSLSLGAGGYEQYF
NA NA TRBJ1-3 TRBV25-1 TGTGCCAGCAGGAAGGGCGGAGGCGACACCATATATTTT CASRKGGGDTIYF
NA NA TRBJ1-2 TRBV7-2 TGTGCCAGCAGCTTAGCGCGGTTGGGTGGCTACACCTTC CASSLARLGGYTF
NA NA TRBJ2-3 TRBV19 TGTGCCAGTAGTCGCAGGGCAAATACGCAGTATTTT CASSRRANTQYF
NA NA TRBJ1-4 TRBV25-1 TGTGCGGCAAGGGGGGGCGGAGAAAAACTGTTTTTT CAARGGGEKLFF
NA NA TRBJ2-5 TRBV27 TGTGCCAGCAGTACCCCAAGGGGGAAGGGCGGGGAGACCCAGTACTTC CASSTPRGKGGETQYF
NA NA TRBJ1-2 TRBV18 TGTGCCAGCTCACCAGAAGCCGAGTATGGCTACACCTTC CASSPEAEYGYTF
NA NA TRBJ2-2 TRBV6-6 TGTGCCAGCAGCCTGCCGGGGTTGAGGGAGCTGTTTTTT CASSLPGLRELFF
NA NA TRBJ2-2 TRBV11-2 TGTGCCAGCAGCTTAATAACGAGGAACACCGGGGAGCTGTTTTTT CASSLITRNTGELFF
TRBD1 NA TRBJ2-5 TRBV2 TGTGCCAGCAGCGGACAGGGGATGGAGACCCAGTACTTC CASSGQGMETQYF
NA NA TRBJ2-5 TRBV27 TGTGCCAGCAGTTCCAGGGGGGCACAGACCCAGTACTTC CASSSRGAQTQYF
TRBD2 few TRBJ2-3 TRBV9 TGTGCCAGCACCGGGACTAGACCTACAGATACGCAGTATTTT CASTGTRPTDTQYF
NA NA TRBJ2-7 TRBV5-1 TGCGCCAGCAGCTTGGTAGGACTGAGCTACGAGCAGTACTTC CASSLVGLSYEQYF
TRBD1 NA TRBJ2-5 TRBV6-4 TGTGCCAGCAGTGATAAAAGGACAGGGGCCCAAGAGACCCAGTACTTC CASSDKRTGAQETQYF
NA NA TRBJ2-7 TRBV7-2 TGTGCCAGCAGACCTAACCCCTACGAGCAGTACTTC CASRPNPYEQYF
TRBD1 NA TRBJ2-2 TRBV19 TGTGCCAGTAGTCCACCCGGGACAGGGACCGGGGAGCTGTTTTTT CASSPPGTGTGELFF
NA many TRBJ1-1 TRBV18 TGTGCCAGCTCACCACGTCAGTCAGCGCAGAACACTGAAGCTTTCTTT CASSPRQSAQNTEAFF
NA NA TRBJ2-2 TRBV6-1 TGTGCCAGCGTCATTGTTGGCGGTGTCGCCGGGGAGCTGTTTTTT CASVIVGGVAGELFF
TRBD1 once TRBJ2-7 TRBV16 TGTGCCAGCAGCCCCCGACAGGGCCCGACCTACGAGCAGTACTTC CASSPRQGPTYEQYF
TRBD2 NA TRBJ2-5 TRBV18 TGTGCCAGCTCCCTCGGACTAGCGGGAGGTGAGACCCAGTACTTC CASSLGLAGGETQYF